Listed here are 24 T cell receptor beta chains from one sample, sequenced in a study of T cell responses to AZD1222 COVID-19 vaccine. Sequenced by immunoSEQ multiplex PCR; TCRdb stores in-frame clones only, minus some. The sample includes under 120,000 clones, 87% of them seen just once. Here the sequenced sample was peripheral blood, taken 28 days after the second AZD1222 dose. The receptors derive from an adult who received the AZD1222 COVID-19 vaccine.

V gene TRBV18 combines with J gene TRBJ1-3; D is ambiguous. The CDR3 is made up of 12 amino acids. With 5 bases removed from V and 2 bases from J, the gap between germline ends came to 4 bases. Germline values: CDR1 KGHSH, CDR2 LQKENI. DNA for the CDR3: TGTGCCAGCTCATCGACTGGAAACACCATATATTTT. Amino acid sequence: CASSSTGNTIYF.

The V call is TRBV6-2 or TRBV6-3, the J call TRBJ2-1; a possible D gene is TRBD2 (6 bases). Germline CDR1 is MNHEY and CDR2 is SVGEGT. Trimming left V 6 bases short and J 9 bases short, with 15 bases between. CDR3 length: 13 residues. The CDR3, as DNA: TGTGCCAGCAGCCAGGTTACTAGCTCTGAGCAGTTCTTC. Translating gives CASSQVTSSEQFF.

The chain uses TRBV4-1 and TRBJ2-3, with 9 bases matching TRBD1. Germline V gene sequence: CDR1 MGHRA, CDR2 YSYEKL. V lost 0 bases, J lost 5 bases, and 9 bases stayed unmatched. This CDR3 is built from 17 residues. CDR3 nucleotides: TGCGCCAGCAGCCAAGAGACCGGGACAGGGAATCTAGATACGCAGTATTTT. Translating it yields CASSQETGTGNLDTQYF.

The V call is TRBV6-5, the J call TRBJ1-2; D might be TRBD1 (6 bases). V was shortened by 10 bases and J by 3 bases, with 21 bases between the two germline ends. Germline V gives CDR1 MNHEY, CDR2 SVGAGI. CDR3 size: 15 residues. The chain's CDR3 is CATTKRGGSDYGYTF. The CDR3 nucleotides are TGTGCCACCACTAAAAGAGGGGGATCGGACTATGGCTACACCTTC.

The chain uses TRBV27 and TRBJ2-1, with D perhaps TRBD1 (6 bases). Germline assignment: CDR1 MNHEY and CDR2 SMNVEV (reference sequence). Trimming removed 5 bases at V and 2 bases at J, with 19 bases between. This CDR3 has 17 amino acids. CDR3 nucleotide sequence: TGTGCCAGCAGTGGGGACACGGGGCGCAATACCTACAATGAGCAGTTCTTC. Encoded protein: CASSGDTGRNTYNEQFF.

This clone has a single count. V usage is TRBV6-5 and J usage is TRBJ1-6; D uncertain. Looked up from germline, CDR1 is MNHEY and CDR2 is SVGAGI. V shed 2 bases and J shed 6 bases, with 14 bases lying between them. CDR3 length: 16 amino acids. CDR3 in amino acids: CASSYSRTKPNSPLHF. The CDR3 bases are TGTGCCAGCAGTTACAGTCGGACGAAGCCTAATTCACCCCTCCACTTT.

This clone was detected only once. One end of the junction fails to match germline, which may point to a read error. V is TRBV7-7 and J is TRBJ1-1; D remains unclear. CDR1 and CDR2 (germline): SSHAT, FNYEAQ (reference sequence). The CDR3 loop spans 16 amino acids. The CDR3, as DNA: TGTGCTAGCAGCTTACGGGCGACATACCAGAACACTGAAGCTTTCTTT. It yields the protein CASSLRATYQNTEAFF.

V gene TRBV11-2 combines with J gene TRBJ2-3, with TRBD2 as a possible D gene (6 bases). This CDR3 is built from 15 residues. V gave up 5 bases and J gave up 1 base, with 13 bases separating them. CDR1 is SGHAT and CDR2 is FQNNGV in the germline V gene. The CDR3 loop is CASSQSGSRTDTQYF. The CDR3 DNA reads TGTGCCAGCAGCCAGAGCGGGTCCCGCACAGATACGCAGTATTTT.

This chain links TRBV29-1 with TRBJ2-2, with D unresolved. In germline, CDR1 is SQVTM, CDR2 ANQGSEA. Trimming left V 3 bases short and J 1 base short, with 9 bases between. CDR3 length: 14 residues. CDR3 nucleotides: TGCAGCGTTGAGCGGCTGAGGAACACCGGGGAGCTGTTTTTT. This gives the protein CSVERLRNTGELFF.

Only one count was recorded for this clone. DNA for the CDR3: TGTGCCAGCAGGGGATTGGCTCGGGGAGCTGTTGGAAACACCATATATTTT. Residues: CASRGLARGAVGNTIYF. This rearrangement joins TRBV25-1 to TRBJ1-3, with D uncertain. Germline CDR1 reads MGHDK; CDR2 reads SYGVNS. The length of the CDR3 is 17 residues. Trimming removed 6 bases at V and 3 bases at J, with 21 bases between.

This clone appeared a single time. The J gene is TRBJ2-1, the V gene TRBV5-4, with 8 nucleotides matching TRBD1. V dropped 4 bases and J dropped 9; count of bases not matched to a gene: 6. The CDR3 loop spans 13 amino acids. CDR1 SGHNT and CDR2 YYREEE come from the germline V gene (reference sequence). The CDR3 sequence is CASSKRQGIEQFF. CDR3 coding DNA: TGTGCCAGCAGCAAGAGACAGGGGATTGAGCAGTTCTTC.

This chain joins TRBV21-1 and TRBJ2-5; the D segment call TRBD2 is taken from the table without a DNA check. TRBV21-1 is deemed a pseudogene. CDR3 length: 15 amino acids. CDR3 sequence reads: CASSKCPSRWETQYF. The CDR3 coding sequence is TGTGCCAGCAGCAAATGCCCTAGCCGTTGGGAGACCCAGTACTTC.

This chain uses TRBV18 with TRBJ2-2; no reliable D call. Germline V gene sequence: CDR1 KGHSH, CDR2 LQKENI. With 6 bases removed from V and 4 bases from J, the gap between germline ends came to 6 bases. CDR3 length: 12 residues. CDR3 region: CASSLSTGELFF. The CDR3 DNA reads TGTGCCAGCTCCCTTAGCACCGGGGAGCTGTTTTTT. Drawing the rest from reference TRBV18 and TRBJ2-2, the complete variable domain is NAGVMQNPRHLVRRRGQEARLRCSPMKGHSHVYWYRQLPEEGLKFMVYLQKENIIDESGMPKERFSAEFPKEGPSILRIQQVVRGDSAAYFCASSLSTGELFFGEGSRLTVL.

In DNA, the CDR3 is TGTGCCAGCAGCTCCGCCTACGAGCAGTACTTC. Amino acid sequence: CASSSAYEQYF. The genes are TRBV11-1 and TRBJ2-7; unclear D gene. Germline V gene sequence: CDR1 SGHAT, CDR2 FQDESV (reference sequence). This CDR3 contains 11 residues. The V gene lost 4 bases and the J gene lost 2 bases, with 3 bases spanning the gap.

A few counts support this clone. Since the CDR3 does not end with the conserved phenylalanine or tryptophan, this likely comes from a read error. The DNA is left out, because the CDR3 cannot be placed on it with certainty; the CDR3 is given as TCRdb lists it. The V gene is TRBV29-1, the J gene TRBJ1-2; the D segment call TRBD1 is taken from the table without a DNA check. From its first to its last residue, the CDR3 has 12 amino acids. Germline V gene sequence: CDR1 SQVTM, CDR2 ANQGSEA. CDR3 sequence: CSVEDGTGTFWA.

The chain links TRBV11-2 to TRBJ2-3, with 12 bases fitting TRBD2. Trimming removed 6 bases from V and 4 bases from J; junction bases left unmatched: 5. In germline, CDR1 is SGHAT, CDR2 FQNNGV. The CDR3 length is 15 residues. This CDR3 reads CASRTSGSLADTQYF. The CDR3 DNA is TGTGCCAGCAGGACTAGCGGGAGCTTAGCAGATACGCAGTATTTT.

This chain links TRBV5-1 with TRBJ2-5; D is undetermined. The V gene lost 0 bases and the J gene lost 7 bases, with 4 bases spanning the gap. This CDR3 contains 11 residues. Germline lookup yields CDR1 SGHRS and CDR2 YFSETQ. CDR3 coding DNA: TGCGCCAGCAGCTTGGGGGCGACCCAGTACTTC. This encodes CASSLGATQYF.

The chain joins TRBV2 to TRBJ2-7, with D unclear. Germline values: CDR1 SNHLY, CDR2 FYNNEI. This CDR3 is built from 13 residues. The germline V and J ends were trimmed by 6 bases and 1 base, with 10 bases remaining between them. The CDR3: CASSPGASYEQYF. In DNA form, the CDR3 reads TGTGCCAGCAGCCCGGGTGCGTCCTACGAGCAGTACTTC.

The chain joins TRBV19 to TRBJ1-2, with 8 bases matching TRBD1. Germline V gene lookup returns CDR1 LNHDA and CDR2 SQIVND (reference sequence). J was trimmed by 4 bases and V by 6 bases; bases with no gene match: 13. This CDR3 region has 16 residues. CDR3 DNA: TGTGCCAGTAGGGTTTTGGCAGGGGGCACTCTCTATGGCTACACCTTC. Translating it yields CASRVLAGGTLYGYTF.

The chain joins TRBV3-1 (or the pseudogene TRBV3-2) to TRBJ1-5; no clear D gene. V lost 2 bases and J 1 base, leaving 6 bases between the germline ends. Germline V lookup: CDR1 LGHDT, CDR2 YNNKEL (reference sequence). The CDR3 is 14 residues long. The CDR3 region is CASSQRGSNQPQHF. The CDR3 nucleotides are TGTGCCAGCAGCCAACGGGGAAGCAATCAGCCCCAGCATTTT.

This clone has only one observation. The V and J genes are TRBV6-1 and TRBJ1-2; D is perhaps TRBD1 (6 bases). Germline V gene data show CDR1 as MNHNS and CDR2 as SASEGT. The CDR3 covers 13 residues. Trimming removed 1 base at V and 4 bases at J, with 7 bases between. The CDR3 region is CASSEGGGYGYTF. The CDR3 region has the DNA TGTGCCAGCAGTGAAGGAGGGGGCTATGGCTACACCTTC.

The J gene is TRBJ2-2, the V gene TRBV7-9; D not certain. The CDR3 extends over 18 amino acids. CDR1 and CDR2 from the germline V gene are SEHNR and FQNEAQ (reference sequence). V lost 1 base to trimming and J lost 3 bases, with 18 bases between them. The CDR3 nucleotides read TGTGCCAGCAGCTTAGGGGTCAAACCCGGTGGCGACACCGGGGAGCTGTTTTTT. Translating gives CASSLGVKPGGDTGELFF.

The chain uses TRBV5-6 and TRBJ2-3; D might be TRBD1 or TRBD2, each matching 6 bases. The V and J ends lost 4 bases and 7 bases respectively, with 19 bases between them. CDR1 is SGHDT and CDR2 is YYEEEE in the germline V gene. The CDR3 totals 15 residues. The CDR3, as DNA: TGTGCCAGCAGCATAACAGGGAGGTTGGAATATACGCAGTATTTT. It encodes CASSITGRLEYTQYF. Variable domain in full (rest from reference TRBV5-6 and TRBJ2-3): DAGVTQSPTHLIKTRGQQVTLRCSPKSGHDTVSWYQQALGQGPQFIFQYYEEEERQRGNFPDRFSGHQFPNYSSELNVNALLLGDSALYLCASSITGRLEYTQYFGPGTRLTVL.

This clone was seen a few times. This chain uses TRBV7-3 with TRBJ2-1, with D possibly TRBD2 on 6 matching bases. V was pared by 5 bases and J by 1 base, with 15 bases between. Germline V gene lookup returns CDR1 SGHTA and CDR2 FQGTGA. This CDR3 comprises 16 residues. The chain's CDR3 is CASSANRDLSYNEQFF. The DNA of the CDR3 is TGTGCCAGCAGCGCGAACCGGGACTTATCCTACAATGAGCAGTTCTTC.